What follows is one T cell receptor (beta chain) and its context. What it binds is unknown. Amplification used 60 Vbeta primers and 13 Jbeta primers. Assay used: immunoSEQ multiplex PCR; TCRdb lists only in-frame clones, some missing. The top ten hold approximately 5.7% of the sample, which has about 150,000 clones, more than 65% seen once. This sample is drawn from a study of cytomegalovirus exposure and HLA in healthy donors. Study outcomes and limitations: An analysis was carried out later, and it reportedly showed fewer N-insertions in an Asian-associated ancestry cluster than the roughly 670-donor mean. In an earlier analysis, in around 590 donors, most V segments appeared productive either ~90% or ~30% of the time.

The CDR3 totals 15 residues. Germline V CDR1 and CDR2: SEHNR, FQNEAQ (reference sequence). V was shortened by 3 bases and J by 4 bases, with 13 bases between the two germline ends. The rearrangement links TRBV7-9 to TRBJ1-3, with D uncertain. The TCR originated in a man under 40 in good health and CMV-seropositive. The material sequenced was PBMCs. CDR3 sequence reads: CASSFRRNSGNTIYF. CDR3 DNA sequence: TGTGCCAGCAGCTTTCGTCGCAACTCCGGAAACACCATATATTTT.